This entry describes one T cell receptor (beta chain). Its antigen is undetermined. The CDR3 extends over 16 amino acids. V lost 1 base and J lost 4; bases outside the gene matches: 6. CDR1 SNHLY and CDR2 FYNNEI come from the germline V gene. The data were obtained in a study of cytomegalovirus exposure and HLA in healthy donors. Study-wide points: In vitro checks showed that a few CMV-associated chains really do target CMV antigens.

The primer mix had 60 Vbeta and 13 Jbeta primers. TCRdb's table, derived via immunoSEQ multiplex PCR, lists solely in-frame clones and lacks some. The profile shows about 38,000 clones, over 60% of them singletons. The specimen was PBMCs. This clonotype originated in a man aged 25-40 years in good health and CMV-seronegative. The chain combines TRBV2 with TRBJ2-3, with 9 bases that match TRBD2. The CDR3: CASSEGASGDSDTQYF. The CDR3 coding sequence is TGTGCCAGCAGTGAAGGTGCTAGCGGGGACTCAGATACGCAGTATTTT.